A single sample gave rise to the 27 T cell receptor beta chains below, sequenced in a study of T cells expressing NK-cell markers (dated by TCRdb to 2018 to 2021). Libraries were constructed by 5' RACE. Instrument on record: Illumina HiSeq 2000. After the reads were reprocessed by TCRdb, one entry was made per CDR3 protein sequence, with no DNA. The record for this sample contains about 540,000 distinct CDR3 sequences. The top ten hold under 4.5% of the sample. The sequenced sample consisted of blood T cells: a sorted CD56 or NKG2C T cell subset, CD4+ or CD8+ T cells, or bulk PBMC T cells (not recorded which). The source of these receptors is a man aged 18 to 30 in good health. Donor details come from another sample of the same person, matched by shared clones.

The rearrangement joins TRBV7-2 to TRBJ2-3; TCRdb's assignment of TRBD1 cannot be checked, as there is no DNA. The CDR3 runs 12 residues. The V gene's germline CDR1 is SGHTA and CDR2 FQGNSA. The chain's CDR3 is CASSLGGYTQYF.

The CDR3 sequence: CASSFRVAPTGELFF. This rearrangement joins TRBV12-3 or TRBV12-4 to TRBJ2-2; TCRdb names TRBD1, which stays unverified in the absence of DNA. The CDR3 has 15 amino acids.

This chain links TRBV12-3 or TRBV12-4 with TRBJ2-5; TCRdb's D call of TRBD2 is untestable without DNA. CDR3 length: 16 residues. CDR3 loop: CASSARTSGVQETQYF.

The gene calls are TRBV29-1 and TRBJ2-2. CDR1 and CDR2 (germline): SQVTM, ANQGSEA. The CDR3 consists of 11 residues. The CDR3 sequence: CSVKSGGELFF.

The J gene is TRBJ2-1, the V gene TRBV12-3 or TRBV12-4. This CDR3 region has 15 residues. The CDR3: CASISRDPHSNEQFF.

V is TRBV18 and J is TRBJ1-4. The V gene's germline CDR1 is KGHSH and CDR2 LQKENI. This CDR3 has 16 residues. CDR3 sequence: CASSPSKGPTNEKLFF.

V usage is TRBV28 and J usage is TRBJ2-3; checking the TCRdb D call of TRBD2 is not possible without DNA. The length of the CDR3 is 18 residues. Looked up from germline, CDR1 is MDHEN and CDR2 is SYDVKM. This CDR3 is CASSLSAVLAGDTDTQYF.

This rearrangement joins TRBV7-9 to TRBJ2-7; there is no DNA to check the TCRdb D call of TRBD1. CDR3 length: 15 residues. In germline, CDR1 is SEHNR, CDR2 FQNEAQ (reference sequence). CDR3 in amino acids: CASSFGGGSPYEQYF.

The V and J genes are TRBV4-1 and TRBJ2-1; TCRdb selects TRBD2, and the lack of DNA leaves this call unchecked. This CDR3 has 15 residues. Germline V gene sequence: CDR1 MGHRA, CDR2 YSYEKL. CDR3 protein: CASSHLTSAINEQFF.

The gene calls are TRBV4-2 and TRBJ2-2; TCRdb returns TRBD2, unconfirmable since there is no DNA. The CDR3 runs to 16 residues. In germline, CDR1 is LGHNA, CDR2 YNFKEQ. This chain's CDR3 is CASSHSDYPNTGELFF.

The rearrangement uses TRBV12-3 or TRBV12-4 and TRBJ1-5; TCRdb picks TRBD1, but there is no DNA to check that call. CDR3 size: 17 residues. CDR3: CASSFFAGANSNQPQHF.

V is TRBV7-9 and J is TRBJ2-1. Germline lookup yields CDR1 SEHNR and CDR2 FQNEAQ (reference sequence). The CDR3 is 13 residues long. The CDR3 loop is CASSLGTSNEQFF.

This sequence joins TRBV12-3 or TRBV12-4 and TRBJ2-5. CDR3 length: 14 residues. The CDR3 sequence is CASSLGVEFVTQYF.

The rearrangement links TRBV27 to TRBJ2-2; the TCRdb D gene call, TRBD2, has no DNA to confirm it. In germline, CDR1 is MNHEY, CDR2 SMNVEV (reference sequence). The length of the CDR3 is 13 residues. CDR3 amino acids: CASGGGSPGELFF.

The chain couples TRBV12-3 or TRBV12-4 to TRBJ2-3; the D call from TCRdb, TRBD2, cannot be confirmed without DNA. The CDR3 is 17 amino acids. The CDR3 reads CASSLDQLAGGIDTQYF.

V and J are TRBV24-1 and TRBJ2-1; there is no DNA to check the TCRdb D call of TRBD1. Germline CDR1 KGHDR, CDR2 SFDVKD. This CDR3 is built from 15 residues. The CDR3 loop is CATSRQGVSYNEQFF.

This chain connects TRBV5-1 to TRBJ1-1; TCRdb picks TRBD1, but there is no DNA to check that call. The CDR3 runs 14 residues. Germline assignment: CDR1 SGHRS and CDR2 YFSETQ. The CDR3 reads CASSPGRGEGEAFF.

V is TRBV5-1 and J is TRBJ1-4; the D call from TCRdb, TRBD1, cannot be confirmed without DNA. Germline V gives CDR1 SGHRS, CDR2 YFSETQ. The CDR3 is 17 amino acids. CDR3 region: CASSLTFVGQLNEKLFF.

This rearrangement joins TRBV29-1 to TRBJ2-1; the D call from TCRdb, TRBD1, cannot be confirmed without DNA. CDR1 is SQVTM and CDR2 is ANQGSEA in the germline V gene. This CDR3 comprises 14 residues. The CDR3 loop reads CSVARGDRYNEQFF.

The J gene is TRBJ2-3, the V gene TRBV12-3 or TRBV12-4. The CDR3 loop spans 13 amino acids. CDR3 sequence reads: CASTGLAQDTQYF.

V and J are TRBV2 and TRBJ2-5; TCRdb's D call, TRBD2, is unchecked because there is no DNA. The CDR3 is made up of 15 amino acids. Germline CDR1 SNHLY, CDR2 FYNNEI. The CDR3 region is CASRAHSGIRETQYF.

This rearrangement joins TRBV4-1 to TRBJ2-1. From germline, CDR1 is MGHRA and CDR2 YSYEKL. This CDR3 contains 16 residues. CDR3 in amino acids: CASSQVTGDPYNEQFF.

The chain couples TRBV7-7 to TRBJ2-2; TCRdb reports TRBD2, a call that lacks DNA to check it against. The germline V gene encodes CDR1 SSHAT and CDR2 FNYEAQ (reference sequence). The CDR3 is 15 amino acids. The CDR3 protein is CASSRLGVGTGELFF. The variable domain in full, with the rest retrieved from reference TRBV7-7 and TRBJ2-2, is GAGVSQSPRYKVTKRGQDVTLRCDPISSHATLYWYQQALGQGPEFLTYFNYEAQPDKSGLPSDRFSAERPEGSISTLTIQRTEQRDSAMYRCASSRLGVGTGELFFGEGSRLTVL.

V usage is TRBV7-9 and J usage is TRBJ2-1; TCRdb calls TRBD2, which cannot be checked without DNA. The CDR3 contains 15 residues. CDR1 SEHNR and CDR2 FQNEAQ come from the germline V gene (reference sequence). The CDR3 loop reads CASSLAAVNYNEQFF.

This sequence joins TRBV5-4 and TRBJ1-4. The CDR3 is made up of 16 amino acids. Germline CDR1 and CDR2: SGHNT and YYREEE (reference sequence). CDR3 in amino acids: CASSLEGGLENEKLFF.

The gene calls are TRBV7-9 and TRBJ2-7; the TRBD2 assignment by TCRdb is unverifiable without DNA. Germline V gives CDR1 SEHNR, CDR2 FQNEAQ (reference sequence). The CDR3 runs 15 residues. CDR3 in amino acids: CASSNYNGKKDEQYF.

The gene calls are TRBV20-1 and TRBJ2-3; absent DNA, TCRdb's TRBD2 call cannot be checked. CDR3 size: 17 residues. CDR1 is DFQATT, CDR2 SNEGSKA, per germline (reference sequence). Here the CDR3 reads CSASALGLAGNTDTQYF.